Sequencing of this TCR beta chain was carried out in a study of identical twins. MiXCR, run by TCRdb on the 5' RACE reads, gives a single entry per CDR3 protein. Of some 300,000 distinct CDR3 sequences in the sample, approximately 13% were seen once. In the case of this clonotype: Its cognate antigen is unknown.

V was clipped by 5 bases and J by 6 bases; unmatched bases: 9. CDR1 PRHDT and CDR2 FYEKMQ come from the germline V gene (reference sequence). The CDR3 runs 14 residues. Whole-study findings and limits: With abundant cord blood beta clonotypes, insertions were fewer; memory repertoires showed no such pattern. Out-of-frame alpha sequences common to twins exhibited an excess of low generation probability.

Another study also made use of these data, one on yellow fever vaccine responses in identical twins.

This receptor was taken from a young woman in good health. The chain is built from TRBV13 and TRBJ2-7; TRBD1 agrees at 8 bases. The sequencing input was CD8+ T cells sorted from blood. CDR3 DNA sequence: TGTGCCAGCAGCGAAAGGACAGGGCGGTTCGAGCAGTACTTC. The encoded protein is CASSERTGRFEQYF.